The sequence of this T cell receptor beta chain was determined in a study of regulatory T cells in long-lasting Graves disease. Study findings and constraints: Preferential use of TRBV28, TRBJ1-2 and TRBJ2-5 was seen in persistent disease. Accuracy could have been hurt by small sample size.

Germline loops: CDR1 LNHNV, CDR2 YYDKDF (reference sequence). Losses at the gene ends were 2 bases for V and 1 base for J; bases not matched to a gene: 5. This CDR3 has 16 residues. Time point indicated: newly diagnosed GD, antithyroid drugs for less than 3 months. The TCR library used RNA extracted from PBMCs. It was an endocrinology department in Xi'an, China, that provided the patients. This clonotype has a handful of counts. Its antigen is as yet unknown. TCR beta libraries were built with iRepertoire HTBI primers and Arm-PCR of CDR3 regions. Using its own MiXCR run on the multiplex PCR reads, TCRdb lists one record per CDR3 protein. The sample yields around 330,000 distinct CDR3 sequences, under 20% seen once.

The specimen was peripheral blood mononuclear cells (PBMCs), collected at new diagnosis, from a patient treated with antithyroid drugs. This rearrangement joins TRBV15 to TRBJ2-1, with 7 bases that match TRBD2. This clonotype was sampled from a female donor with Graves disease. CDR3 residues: CATSRSRTSSYNEQFF. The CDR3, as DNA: TGTGCCACCAGCAGAAGTAGGACTAGTTCCTACAATGAGCAGTTCTTC.